The entry below gives a single T cell receptor (beta chain) sequence along with its context. Its antigen is still unknown. Libraries for TCRalpha and TCRbeta carried sample barcodes and unique molecular identifiers via 5'RACE. TCRdb independently ran MiXCR on the 5' RACE reads; one entry per CDR3 protein. The sample contains fewer than 250,000 distinct CDR3 sequences, about 11% of which appear only once. This sample is drawn from a study of T-cell memory formation after mild COVID-19. CDR3 length: 14 residues. Germline values: CDR1 DFQATT, CDR2 SNEGSKA (reference sequence). The germline V and J ends were trimmed by 3 bases and 6 bases, with 15 bases remaining between them. Study findings and constraints: CD4+ clones that contracted lay mainly in CM and EM; CD8+ ones lay in EMRA. Clones shrinking between day 15 and 85 showed a balanced CD4/CD8 split, and those that grew later tilted toward CD4+. Some clones that responded turned up in pre-infection memory, which suggests that cross-reactive memory joined in.

This rearrangement joins TRBV20-1 to TRBJ1-5; no firm D call. The TCR sequence derives from a man between 18 and 35 years old who had mild COVID-19 (a few samples of this study predate the infection). Cell type and time point are not known. What was sequenced was PBMCs or a T cell subset sorted from them (not recorded which). The CDR3 DNA sequence: TGCAGTGCTAGGTTCCCCTGGGAAGGTCAGCCCCAGCATTTT. Its translation is CSARFPWEGQPQHF.